This T cell receptor beta chain is drawn from a study of T cell repertoires in cytomegalovirus infection. About the research overall: Based on public TCR beta signatures, there were indications of CMV infection and of a matching HLA type.

The germline gives CDR1 MDHEN, CDR2 SYDVKM. The CDR3 length is 15 residues. After removal of 8 bases from V and 5 bases from J, the junction contained 12 bases not matched to a gene. Worth noting for this clonotype: What it recognizes is unknown.

Whole-study results and caveats: Totalled public TCR beta family frequency picked out people who carried CMV plus the relevant HLA. Within the response measured ex vivo, HLA-C-restricted CMV-specific TCR beta clonotypes were dominant.

TCRdb reprocessed the reads via MiXCR and lists one record per CDR3 protein. This table has about 180,000 distinct CDR3 sequences, approximately 14% appearing once. The rearrangement uses TRBV28 and TRBJ1-5; 7 nucleotides align to TRBD1. The sample was PBMCs. The receptor's source is a human donor in good health (CMV status not recorded). Some clones in this sample may be carry-over from other donors' samples. The CDR3 DNA sequence: TGTGCCAGCTCTCCGGAGGGGGCTGGGGATCAGCCCCAGCATTTT. This sequence encodes CASSPEGAGDQPQHF.